The T cell receptor (beta chain) described here comes from a study of blood T cell repertoires in COVID-19. Generated by immunoSEQ multiplex PCR, the TCRdb table keeps only in-frame clones and is missing some. The data contain more than 80,000 clones, roughly 85% of them singletons. Followed over time, Seattle patients had been enrolled while infection was active. Between the trimmed V and J ends, which lost 5 bases and 5 bases, there was a span of 12 bases. There are 14 residues in the CDR3. The germline gives CDR1 SEHNR, CDR2 FQNEAQ (reference sequence). The chain couples TRBV7-9 to TRBJ1-4; the D gene is possibly TRBD1 (5 bases). The source of this sequence is a woman aged 60-75 years with COVID-19, enrolled during active disease. Sequencing was performed on peripheral blood. In DNA, the CDR3 is TGTGCCAGCAGCCTCACCGGGGGGAATGAAAAACTGTTTTTT. Residues: CASSLTGGNEKLFF.